The 8 T cell receptor beta chains reported below all come from one sample, sequenced in a study of blood T cells in healthy people across ages. Alongside a J-beta primer mix, a sample-barcoded 5' primer served in a second PCR lasting 7 to 11 cycles. MiXCR was run by TCRdb on the 5' RACE reads, yielding one entry per CDR3 protein. The sample yields about 970,000 distinct CDR3 sequences, roughly 51% seen once. The sequenced sample consisted of blood. The receptors were sampled from an older woman in good health.

This clonotype was seen ten or more times. The chain recombines TRBV4-2 with TRBJ2-6; D is possibly TRBD1 (5 bases). The CDR3 has 17 amino acids. Trimming pared 0 bases from V and 0 bases from J, leaving 9 bases between. CDR1 and CDR2 from the germline V gene are LGHNA and YNFKEQ. CDR3 sequence reads: CASSQDLDTSGANVLTF. DNA of the CDR3: TGTGCCAGCAGCCAAGATTTGGACACCTCTGGGGCCAACGTCCTGACTTTC.

V gene TRBV14 combines with J gene TRBJ2-4, with 10 positions matching TRBD2. CDR1 and CDR2 (germline): SGHDN, FVKESK. This CDR3 is 19 amino acids long. After removal of 1 base from V and 6 bases from J, the junction contained 15 bases not matched to a gene. CDR3 region: CASSQVRLAGVKIGNIQYF. Here the CDR3 DNA reads TGTGCCAGCAGCCAAGTGCGTCTAGCGGGAGTGAAGATTGGAAACATTCAGTACTTC.

This clonotype came up a few times. CDR3 sequence reads: CASSQATVVYQPQHF. DNA for the CDR3: TGCGCCAGCAGCCAAGCCACCGTGGTCTATCAGCCCCAGCATTTT. The rearrangement links TRBV4-1 to TRBJ1-5, with unresolved D. V lost 1 base to trimming and J lost 5 bases, with 12 bases between them. CDR1 and CDR2 (germline): MGHRA, YSYEKL. The length of the CDR3 is 15 residues.

CDR3 DNA sequence: TGTGCCAGCAGCCAAAGCGACAGGAACACTGAAGCTTTCTTT. Its translation is CASSQSDRNTEAFF. This rearrangement joins TRBV3-1 to TRBJ1-1; possible D gene TRBD1, 5 bases. The germline gives CDR1 LGHDT, CDR2 YNNKEL (reference sequence). V was pared by 2 bases and J by 1 base, with 8 bases between. There are 14 residues in the CDR3. Looking up the rest from reference TRBV3-1 and TRBJ1-1 gives the full variable domain: DTAVSQTPKYLVTQMGNDKSIKCEQNLGHDTMYWYKQDSKKFLKIMFSYNNKELIINETVPNRFSPKSPDKAHLNLHINSLELGDSAVYFCASSQSDRNTEAFFGQGTRLTVV.

The chain links TRBV7-9 to TRBJ2-5, with D possibly TRBD1 on 5 matching bases. The J call may be in error: the DNA end matches TRBJ2-7 better. The CDR3 extends over 13 amino acids. The germline V gene has CDR1 SEHNR and CDR2 FQNEAQ (reference sequence). DNA for the CDR3: TGTGCCAGCAGCCCGACAGTCACCTACGAGCAGTACTTC. Amino acid sequence: CASSPTVTYEQYF.

The chain couples TRBV10-3 to TRBJ2-1; D possibly corresponds to TRBD1 (5 bases). The CDR3 is made up of 12 amino acids. The germline V gene has CDR1 ENHRY and CDR2 SYGVKD. V was trimmed by 8 bases and J by 5 bases, leaving 10 bases between them. This CDR3 reads CAISGRDNEQFF. The CDR3 DNA sequence: TGTGCCATCTCCGGCAGGGACAATGAGCAGTTCTTC.

The V gene is TRBV10-3, the J gene TRBJ2-1; unclear D gene. With the DNA end fitting TRBJ2-7 better, the J assignment may be wrong. CDR1 is ENHRY and CDR2 is SYGVKD in the germline V gene. CDR3 size: 14 residues. The chain's CDR3 is CAIRGDISYNEQYF. The CDR3 DNA reads TGTGCCATCAGAGGAGATATTTCCTACAATGAGCAGTACTTC.

The CDR3 DNA sequence: TGCAGTGCCTACGCGGGACTACAACTTTATGGCTACACCTTC. Its protein product is CSAYAGLQLYGYTF. The chain combines TRBV20-1 with TRBJ1-2, with TRBD1 as a possible D gene (5 bases). The CDR3 is 14 amino acids. From germline, CDR1 is DFQATT and CDR2 SNEGSKA (reference sequence). Trimming stripped 6 bases from V and 5 bases from J, with 19 bases between.